This TCR beta chain is from a study of T-cell reconstitution after alpha-beta-depleted transplantation in children. CDR1 and CDR2 from the germline V gene are DFQATT and SNEGSKA (reference sequence). V lost 6 bases, J lost 1 base, and 12 bases lay in between. The CDR3 spans 13 residues. This clonotype was found many times. Unique molecular identifiers were used in preparing the TCRbeta library. A single record per CDR3 protein comes from TCRdb applying MiXCR to the PCR reads. The table records over 200,000 distinct CDR3 sequences, roughly a tenth of them present only once. The sample here was PBMCs, taken before TCRalphabeta/CD19-depleted stem cell transplant. The receptor comes from a child in the first two years of life with acute myeloid leukemia, due to receive a stem cell transplant. V is TRBV20-1 and J is TRBJ1-2; D possibly corresponds to TRBD1 (6 bases). In nucleotides, the CDR3 is TGCAGTGCAAACAGGGCGGTTAACTATGGCTACACCTTC. Translating gives CSANRAVNYGYTF.